Listed here are 28 T cell receptor beta chains from one sample, sequenced in a study of T-cell reconstitution after alpha-beta-depleted transplantation in children. Researchers prepared the TCRbeta library using unique molecular identifiers, the study reports. TCRdb used MiXCR to reprocess the PCR reads, holding one entry per CDR3 protein. Among hundreds of thousands of distinct CDR3 sequences listed, 8.5% to 10% were seen once. The source material was PBMCs from the stem cell graft donor, sampled from the stem cell graft. These TCRs come from a human donor who donated a stem cell graft to a child with acute lymphoblastic leukemia.

The chain joins TRBV6-1 to TRBJ2-7, with 8 nucleotides matching TRBD2. After removal of 8 bases from V and 6 bases from J, the junction contained 9 bases not matched to a gene. Germline values: CDR1 MNHNS, CDR2 SASEGT. The CDR3 extends over 13 amino acids. CDR3 sequence reads: CASGRGGRVEQYF. CDR3 DNA: TGTGCCAGCGGACGGGGGGGGCGCGTCGAGCAGTACTTC.

The chain employs TRBV5-1 and TRBJ2-1; D may be TRBD1 (6 bases). This CDR3 comprises 13 residues. V lost 3 bases, J lost 6 bases, and 10 bases lay in between. CDR1 is SGHRS and CDR2 is YFSETQ in the germline V gene. The DNA of the CDR3 is TGCGCCAGCAGCTCTCCGGACAGCAATGAGCAGTTCTTC. Translating it yields CASSSPDSNEQFF.

This clonotype was seen repeatedly, ten times or more. This chain links TRBV3-1 with TRBJ1-1, with D maybe TRBD1 (5 bases). Trimming took 6 bases from V and 1 from J, leaving 9 bases between them. Germline CDR1 reads LGHDT; CDR2 reads YNNKEL (reference sequence). The CDR3 is 13 amino acids. The CDR3 region is CASRAGTNTEAFF. The DNA of the CDR3 is TGTGCCAGCAGAGCGGGGACGAACACTGAAGCTTTCTTT.

A few counts support this clonotype. The gene calls are TRBV7-2 and TRBJ2-3, with a weak D call TRBD2 (6 bases). Germline V gives CDR1 SGHTA, CDR2 FQGNSA. V lost 3 bases to trimming and J lost 5 bases, with 12 bases between them. This CDR3 has 14 amino acids. This CDR3 is CASSLVPGVDTQYF. CDR3 in DNA: TGTGCCAGCAGCTTGGTCCCGGGGGTAGATACGCAGTATTTT.

This clonotype occurred many times. The J gene is TRBJ2-3, the V gene TRBV29-1; TRBD1 matches 10 bases. Germline V gene lookup returns CDR1 SQVTM and CDR2 ANQGSEA. V gave up 6 bases and J gave up 3 bases; unmatched junction bases: 6. The CDR3 loop spans 14 amino acids. The CDR3 region has the DNA TGCAGCGTCCGGGGGGGACAGGGGACAGATACGCAGTATTTT. It specifies CSVRGGQGTDTQYF.

The chain employs TRBV5-1 and TRBJ1-4; TRBD1 is a possible D gene (5 bases). V shed 5 bases and J shed 8 bases, with 19 bases lying between them. Germline CDR1 is SGHRS and CDR2 is YFSETQ. This CDR3 is built from 15 residues. The CDR3 spells CASRRVGGKGEKLFF. For the CDR3, the DNA is TGCGCCAGCAGGCGCGTCGGGGGGAAGGGCGAAAAACTGTTTTTT.

The chain combines TRBV20-1 with TRBJ2-6; tentative D call: TRBD2 (5 bases). Looked up from germline, CDR1 is DFQATT and CDR2 is SNEGSKA (reference sequence). V shed 2 bases and J shed 0 bases, with 17 bases lying between them. CDR3 length equals 18 residues. CDR3 sequence (DNA): TGCAGTGCTAGACCCGACAAGGCTCGGGGCTCTGGGGCCAACGTCCTGACTTTC. Its translation: CSARPDKARGSGANVLTF.

In this sample, this clonotype turned up many times. J is TRBJ2-7 and V is TRBV25-1; 9 nucleotides align to TRBD1. V lost 10 bases and J lost 6; bases outside the gene matches: 7. Germline assignment: CDR1 MGHDK and CDR2 SYGVNS. The CDR3 has 12 amino acids. The CDR3 loop reads CATAQGAREQYF. The CDR3 bases are TGTGCCACCGCACAGGGGGCCCGCGAGCAGTACTTC.

This clonotype was found many times. The V call is TRBV7-9, the J call TRBJ2-1; 8 nucleotides match TRBD2. The CDR3 consists of 16 residues. The J segment lost 3 bases and the V segment lost 1 base, leaving 5 bases of the junction unmatched. CDR1 SEHNR and CDR2 FQNEAQ come from the germline V gene (reference sequence). Here the CDR3 reads CASSLESGGNYNEQFF. DNA of the CDR3: TGTGCCAGCAGCTTAGAGAGCGGGGGAAACTACAATGAGCAGTTCTTC.

V usage is TRBV20-1 and J usage is TRBJ2-2, with 7 positions matching TRBD2. After removal of 2 bases from V and 7 bases from J, the junction contained 19 bases not matched to a gene. Germline V CDR1 and CDR2: DFQATT, SNEGSKA (reference sequence). This CDR3 is built from 18 residues. The CDR3, as DNA: TGCAGTGCTAGACCCCTCCTAGAAGGCCCTGCGGGGGACGGGGAGCTGTTTTTT. Its translation: CSARPLLEGPAGDGELFF.

V gene TRBV12-3 or TRBV12-4 combines with J gene TRBJ1-4; D unresolved. Trimming removed 1 base at V and 14 bases at J, with 8 bases between. This CDR3 region has 11 residues. CDR3 residues: CASSLGTDLFF. CDR3 nucleotides: TGTGCCAGCAGTTTAGGGACGGACCTGTTTTTT.

This clonotype was detected ten times or more. The rearrangement joins TRBV27 to TRBJ2-7; TRBD1 is a possible D gene (6 bases). The length of the CDR3 is 15 residues. Germline V gene lookup returns CDR1 MNHEY and CDR2 SMNVEV (reference sequence). Deletions cut 0 bases from V and 4 bases from J, with 13 bases between. CDR3 nucleotide sequence: TGTGCCAGCAGTTTATCGGGGCAGGGGTTGTACGAGCAGTACTTC. This codes for CASSLSGQGLYEQYF.

This clonotype was detected many times. The chain recombines TRBV15 with TRBJ1-4, with TRBD1 as a possible D gene (5 bases). The V and J ends lost 1 base and 7 bases respectively, with 10 bases between them. Germline V gene data show CDR1 as LNHNV and CDR2 as YYDKDF (reference sequence). The CDR3 has 14 amino acids. CDR3 in amino acids: CATSRVSGGEKLFF. Written as DNA, the CDR3 is TGTGCCACCAGCAGAGTATCGGGGGGTGAAAAACTGTTTTTT.

This clonotype was recorded a few times. The chain employs TRBV5-1 and TRBJ2-2; weak D call: TRBD2 (5 bases). From germline, CDR1 is SGHRS and CDR2 YFSETQ. This CDR3 is 12 amino acids long. Trimming stripped 3 bases from V and 7 bases from J, with 7 bases between. The CDR3 loop is CASSYGGGELFF. CDR3 in DNA: TGCGCCAGCAGCTATGGAGGCGGGGAGCTGTTTTTT.

This clonotype was recorded many times. This chain connects TRBV27 to TRBJ2-1; TRBD2 is a possible D gene (5 bases). Trimming left V 7 bases short and J 1 base short, with 14 bases between. Germline V lookup: CDR1 MNHEY, CDR2 SMNVEV (reference sequence). CDR3 size: 15 residues. CDR3 amino acids: CASTTRTGSYNEQFF. The CDR3, as DNA: TGTGCCAGCACTACACGGACTGGATCCTACAATGAGCAGTTCTTC.

This clonotype appeared many times. The chain carries TRBV29-1 and TRBJ2-7; 9 bases map to TRBD2. Germline-derived CDR1 and CDR2 are SQVTM and ANQGSEA. CDR3 length equals 13 residues. V gave up 7 bases and J gave up 4 bases; unmatched junction bases: 8. The CDR3 loop reads CSGLPSGDYEQYF. The CDR3 DNA follows: TGCAGCGGACTACCTAGCGGGGATTACGAGCAGTACTTC.

The table lists this clonotype with many counts. The chain recombines TRBV5-1 with TRBJ2-1, with 9 bases lining up with TRBD1. CDR1 and CDR2 (germline): SGHRS, YFSETQ. J lost 5 bases, V lost 3 bases, and 6 bases had no gene match. CDR3 length: 15 amino acids. The CDR3 reads CASSSPGQGHNEQFF. Here the CDR3 DNA reads TGCGCCAGCAGCTCTCCGGGACAGGGCCACAATGAGCAGTTCTTC.

This clonotype appeared many times. This chain links TRBV29-1 with TRBJ2-1, with 9 bases that match TRBD1. V lost 4 bases and J lost 5; bases outside the gene matches: 12. This CDR3 contains 16 residues. Germline assignment: CDR1 SQVTM and CDR2 ANQGSEA. CDR3: CSVGGHRGQGHNEQFF. In DNA, the CDR3 is TGCAGCGTTGGGGGACACAGGGGGCAAGGCCACAATGAGCAGTTCTTC.

This clonotype was detected only a few times. V usage is TRBV6-5 and J usage is TRBJ2-5; 11 nucleotides line up with TRBD1. The CDR3 is 17 amino acids. V gave up 4 bases and J gave up 2 bases; unmatched junction bases: 9. The V gene's germline CDR1 is MNHEY and CDR2 SVGAGI. CDR3 sequence reads: CASSLRGGQGVQETQYF. The CDR3 bases are TGTGCCAGCAGTTTGCGCGGGGGACAGGGGGTTCAAGAGACCCAGTACTTC.

The sample holds a few counts of this clonotype. The chain's CDR3 is CASSPKWNRQGWGYTF. Here the CDR3 DNA reads TGTGCCAGCAGTCCGAAATGGAATCGACAGGGTTGGGGCTACACCTTC. This chain connects TRBV27 to TRBJ1-2, with 7 bases that match TRBD1. Germline V lookup: CDR1 MNHEY, CDR2 SMNVEV (reference sequence). V gave up 5 bases and J gave up 8 bases; unmatched junction bases: 17. The CDR3 totals 16 residues.

This chain joins TRBV5-1 and TRBJ1-1; 8 nucleotides line up with TRBD1. The CDR3 is 15 amino acids. CDR1 is SGHRS and CDR2 is YFSETQ in the germline V gene. V dropped 4 bases and J dropped 1; count of bases not matched to a gene: 6. The CDR3 nucleotides read TGCGCCAGCAGCCCTGGACAGGGCGGGAACACTGAAGCTTTCTTT. Protein product: CASSPGQGGNTEAFF. Complete variable domain (other parts from reference TRBV5-1 and TRBJ1-1): KAGVTQTPRYLIKTRGQQVTLSCSPISGHRSVSWYQQTPGQGLQFLFEYFSETQRNKGNFPGRFSGRQFSNSRSEMNVSTLELGDSALYLCASSPGQGGNTEAFFGQGTRLTVV.

The J gene is TRBJ1-1, the V gene TRBV6-1, with D unclear. CDR1 and CDR2 (germline): MNHNS, SASEGT. The CDR3 spans 14 residues. Trimming left V 2 bases short and J 0 bases short, with 7 bases between. The CDR3 nucleotides are TGTGCCAGCAGTGAACCAGGTTTGAACACTGAAGCTTTCTTT. Residues: CASSEPGLNTEAFF.

This clonotype appeared many times. This chain links TRBV2 with TRBJ2-3, with D possibly TRBD2 on 6 matching bases. Germline V gene sequence: CDR1 SNHLY, CDR2 FYNNEI. V was cut by 3 bases and J by 0 bases, with 10 bases left in between. This CDR3 spans 15 amino acids. The CDR3 spells CASSDMEGSTDTQYF. The CDR3 coding sequence is TGTGCCAGCAGTGATATGGAGGGGAGCACAGATACGCAGTATTTT. The complete variable domain, with remaining parts taken from reference TRBV2 and TRBJ2-3, reads EPEVTQTPSHQVTQMGQEVILRCVPISNHLYFYWYRQILGQKVEFLVSFYNNEISEKSEIFDDQFSVERPDGSNFTLKIRSTKLEDSAMYFCASSDMEGSTDTQYFGPGTRLTVL.

In this sample, this clonotype turned up many times. The chain has TRBV29-1 and TRBJ2-2, with D possibly TRBD2 on 6 matching bases. With 4 bases removed from V and 0 bases from J, the gap between germline ends came to 12 bases. CDR1 is SQVTM, CDR2 ANQGSEA, per germline. This CDR3 is 15 amino acids long. CDR3 sequence: CSVASGLSNTGELFF. CDR3 DNA: TGCAGCGTTGCCAGCGGGCTATCGAACACCGGGGAGCTGTTTTTT.

This clonotype was detected only a few times. The genes are TRBV7-9 and TRBJ2-7; maybe TRBD2 (6 bases). CDR3 length: 16 amino acids. Germline-derived CDR1 and CDR2 are SEHNR and FQNEAQ (reference sequence). The germline V and J ends were trimmed by 4 bases and 4 bases, with 20 bases remaining between them. CDR3 in amino acids: CASSWDSTLNPYEQYF. As DNA, the CDR3 is TGTGCCAGCAGCTGGGACTCTACACTTAACCCTTACGAGCAGTACTTC.

Ten or more counts support this clonotype. The rearrangement uses TRBV6-1 and TRBJ2-3; D is tentatively TRBD1 or TRBD2 (5 bases each). Trimming shortened V by 5 bases and J by 4 bases, and 16 bases separated the two germline ends. Germline V gives CDR1 MNHNS, CDR2 SASEGT. This CDR3 is built from 15 residues. The CDR3 coding sequence is TGTGCCAGCAGTAGCCGGGACGGACGGGCAGATACGCAGTATTTT. Translated, it gives CASSSRDGRADTQYF.

The gene calls are TRBV15 and TRBJ2-7; D is unclear. V lost 3 bases and J lost 3, with 3 bases in between. Germline V lookup: CDR1 LNHNV, CDR2 YYDKDF (reference sequence). CDR3 size: 11 residues. This CDR3 is CATSSSYEQYF. The CDR3 region has the DNA TGTGCCACCAGCAGCAGCTACGAGCAGTACTTC.

Many counts were recorded for this clonotype. The J gene is TRBJ1-2, the V gene TRBV4-1; the match to TRBD1 covers 7 bases. The CDR3 totals 16 residues. The V and J ends lost 1 base and 3 bases, in that order; junction bases with no gene match: 8. Germline V gene sequence: CDR1 MGHRA, CDR2 YSYEKL. In DNA, the CDR3 is TGCGCCAGCAGCCAAGTGGCGGGACAGACTCACTATGGCTACACCTTC. This encodes CASSQVAGQTHYGYTF.